A selection of T cell receptor beta chains follows, all from one sample in a study of blood T cell repertoires in COVID-19. The assay was immunoSEQ multiplex PCR, and TCRdb's table has in-frame clones only and misses some. The sample includes 250,000 to 350,000 clones, roughly 90% of them seen just once. Material: peripheral blood. These receptors originate from a man younger than 35 who had recovered from COVID-19. Each CDR3 is given with its conserved first and last residue. A D gene is named only where the DNA matches it firmly. Size is omitted from some rows. Given values are once, few, many or a class for expanded clones.

clone_size: .; d_call: TRBD1; v_call: TRBV19; j_call: TRBJ1-1; cdr3_nt: TGTGCCAGTAGTGAAAGGGACAGGGGAGGAGTGAACACTGAAGCTTTCTTT; cdr3_aa: CASSERDRGGVNTEAFF
clone_size: .; d_call: TRBD1; v_call: TRBV5-4; j_call: TRBJ2-7; cdr3_nt: TGTGCCAGCAGGGTGGGACAGACCTACGAGCAGTACTTC; cdr3_aa: CASRVGQTYEQYF
clone_size: .; d_call: TRBD2; v_call: TRBV3-1/TRBV3-2; j_call: TRBJ2-7; cdr3_nt: TGTGCCAGCAGCCAAGATGGGGGACTAGCGGCCTACGAGCAGTACTTC; cdr3_aa: CASSQDGGLAAYEQYF
clone_size: .; d_call: .; v_call: TRBV2; j_call: TRBJ1-2; cdr3_nt: TGTGCCACAGGGCGACAGTCCCCAAACTATGGCTACACCTTC; cdr3_aa: CATGRQSPNYGYTF
clone_size: .; d_call: TRBD1; v_call: TRBV25-1; j_call: TRBJ1-6; cdr3_nt: TGTGCCAGCAGCGCGTTCAGCGGGACAGGCCACTCGTCGGCCCTCCACTTT; cdr3_aa: CASSAFSGTGHSSALHF
clone_size: .; d_call: TRBD1; v_call: TRBV7-2; j_call: TRBJ1-1; cdr3_nt: TGTGCCAGCAGCTCCGGACAGGGCCAAGGAGAAGCTTTCTTT; cdr3_aa: CASSSGQGQGEAFF
clone_size: .; d_call: .; v_call: TRBV7-9; j_call: TRBJ1-3; cdr3_nt: TGTGCCAGCACTCACTCTGGAAACACCATATATTTT; cdr3_aa: CASTHSGNTIYF
clone_size: .; d_call: TRBD1; v_call: TRBV11-3; j_call: TRBJ2-1; cdr3_nt: TGTGCCAGCAGCTTAGGCTCGATTCTGCATCAGGGGGCCGGCTACAATGAGCAGTTCTTC; cdr3_aa: CASSLGSILHQGAGYNEQFF
clone_size: .; d_call: .; v_call: TRBV27; j_call: TRBJ2-7; cdr3_nt: TGTGCCAGCAGTTTCGGCGGTTTCGCCTCCTACGAGCAGTACTTC; cdr3_aa: CASSFGGFASYEQYF
clone_size: .; d_call: .; v_call: TRBV19; j_call: TRBJ1-2; cdr3_nt: TGTGCCAGTAGTGATCAGAGGTACTATGGCTACACCTTC; cdr3_aa: CASSDQRYYGYTF
clone_size: few; d_call: .; v_call: TRBV27; j_call: TRBJ1-5; cdr3_nt: TGTGCCAGCAGTACCTCATTCGGGGTTCCCAATCAGCCCCAGCATTTT; cdr3_aa: CASSTSFGVPNQPQHF
clone_size: .; d_call: .; v_call: TRBV4-2; j_call: TRBJ2-2; cdr3_nt: TGTGCCAGCAGCCAAGATTTGGCTAGCGCGAGGAGCGGGGAGCTGTTTTTT; cdr3_aa: CASSQDLASARSGELFF
clone_size: .; d_call: TRBD1; v_call: TRBV5-6; j_call: TRBJ2-7; cdr3_nt: TGTGCCAGCAGCTTGAGTGGACAGGGGCTCCACGAGCAGTACTTC; cdr3_aa: CASSLSGQGLHEQYF
clone_size: .; d_call: .; v_call: TRBV11-3; j_call: TRBJ2-5; cdr3_nt: TGTGCCAGCAGCCTGGCCGGGACACCTCAAGAGACCCAGTACTTC; cdr3_aa: CASSLAGTPQETQYF
clone_size: .; d_call: TRBD2; v_call: TRBV10-3; j_call: TRBJ2-7; cdr3_nt: TGTGCCATCAGTGATGATAGCGGGAGTCCCTACGAGCAGTACTTC; cdr3_aa: CAISDDSGSPYEQYF
clone_size: .; d_call: .; v_call: TRBV6-5; j_call: TRBJ2-7; cdr3_nt: TGTGCCAGCAGTTTTATGTTCGAGCAGTACTTC; cdr3_aa: CASSFMFEQYF
clone_size: many; d_call: .; v_call: TRBV19; j_call: TRBJ2-2; cdr3_nt: TGTGCCAGTAGTGGGGGGGGCCGGAGCACCGGGGAGCTGTTTTTT; cdr3_aa: CASSGGGRSTGELFF
clone_size: .; d_call: .; v_call: TRBV12-5; j_call: TRBJ1-1; cdr3_nt: TGTGCTAGTGGTCGGGGGGGGTTTACTGAAGCTTTCTTT; cdr3_aa: CASGRGGFTEAFF
clone_size: .; d_call: TRBD1; v_call: TRBV6-5; j_call: TRBJ1-2; cdr3_nt: TGTGCCAGCAGGGGACAGGGACGTTACACCTTC; cdr3_aa: CASRGQGRYTF
clone_size: once; d_call: .; v_call: TRBV19; j_call: TRBJ1-3; cdr3_nt: TGTGCCAGTAGTACAGGGTTGTCCGGAAACACCATATATTTT; cdr3_aa: CASSTGLSGNTIYF
clone_size: .; d_call: .; v_call: TRBV3-1/TRBV3-2; j_call: TRBJ1-4; cdr3_nt: TGTGCCAGCCAAGGCAGGGGATATGAAAAACTGTTTTTT; cdr3_aa: CASQGRGYEKLFF
clone_size: .; d_call: .; v_call: TRBV3-1/TRBV3-2; j_call: TRBJ2-3; cdr3_nt: TGTGCCAGCAGCCGCACGCTTTTCGGGGAGGATACGCAGTATTTT; cdr3_aa: CASSRTLFGEDTQYF
clone_size: few; d_call: TRBD1; v_call: TRBV3-1/TRBV3-2; j_call: TRBJ2-7; cdr3_nt: TGTGCCAGCAAAGGGACAGGGTCCCCAGAGCAGTACTTC; cdr3_aa: CASKGTGSPEQYF
clone_size: once; d_call: TRBD1; v_call: TRBV7-9; j_call: TRBJ1-2; cdr3_nt: TGTGCCAGCATCCCGACAGGGGGCGACTATGGCTACACCTTC; cdr3_aa: CASIPTGGDYGYTF
clone_size: .; d_call: TRBD1; v_call: TRBV27; j_call: TRBJ1-2; cdr3_nt: TGTGCCAGCAGTCTGGGACAGCTCTATGGCTACACCTTC; cdr3_aa: CASSLGQLYGYTF
clone_size: .; d_call: TRBD2; v_call: TRBV4-1; j_call: TRBJ2-7; cdr3_nt: TGCGCCAGCAGCCAACAGAGCGGGAGGTCTGACGAGCAGTACTTC; cdr3_aa: CASSQQSGRSDEQYF
clone_size: .; d_call: .; v_call: TRBV7-8; j_call: TRBJ1-4; cdr3_nt: TGTGCCAGCAGCTTAGTGGACGGGGGTGAAAAACTGTTTTTT; cdr3_aa: CASSLVDGGEKLFF
clone_size: .; d_call: .; v_call: TRBV4-1; j_call: TRBJ1-2; cdr3_nt: TGCGCCAGCAGCCAAGGGGGGGTCAACTATGGCTACACCTTC; cdr3_aa: CASSQGGVNYGYTF
clone_size: once; d_call: TRBD1; v_call: TRBV18; j_call: TRBJ2-2; cdr3_nt: TGTGCCAGCTCACCGGGGACAGTCGGCACCGGGGAGCTGTTTTTT; cdr3_aa: CASSPGTVGTGELFF
clone_size: .; d_call: .; v_call: TRBV2; j_call: TRBJ2-7; cdr3_nt: TGTGCCGGAGGAACTAGCTCCTACTACGAGCAGTACTTC; cdr3_aa: CAGGTSSYYEQYF
clone_size: .; d_call: TRBD2; v_call: TRBV9; j_call: TRBJ2-5; cdr3_nt: TGTGCCAGCAGCGTAGTAGTAGCGGGGGGGCAAGAGACCCAGTACTTC; cdr3_aa: CASSVVVAGGQETQYF
clone_size: once; d_call: TRBD2; v_call: TRBV5-1; j_call: TRBJ2-1; cdr3_nt: TGCGCCAGCAGCTCGGGACTAGCGGGATCCCTCACGTCGGGCAATGAGCAGTTCTTC; cdr3_aa: CASSSGLAGSLTSGNEQFF
clone_size: .; d_call: TRBD1; v_call: TRBV7-2; j_call: TRBJ1-5; cdr3_nt: TGTGCCAGCAGCAACCGACAGGGGAATCAGCCCCAGCATTTT; cdr3_aa: CASSNRQGNQPQHF
clone_size: .; d_call: .; v_call: TRBV3-1/TRBV3-2; j_call: TRBJ1-2; cdr3_nt: TGTGCCAGCAGCCAAGCAGGAGGGTACGGCTACACCTTC; cdr3_aa: CASSQAGGYGYTF
clone_size: .; d_call: .; v_call: TRBV19; j_call: TRBJ1-1; cdr3_nt: TGTGCCGCCAAATCCCCCCAGGGGTTGTCAACTGAAGCTTTCTTT; cdr3_aa: CAAKSPQGLSTEAFF
clone_size: .; d_call: TRBD1; v_call: TRBV7-8; j_call: TRBJ1-3; cdr3_nt: TGTGCCAGCAGCTTAACAGGGGGCACTGGAAACACCATATATTTT; cdr3_aa: CASSLTGGTGNTIYF
clone_size: .; d_call: .; v_call: TRBV10-1; j_call: TRBJ2-4; cdr3_nt: TGCGCCAGCAGTGGCAGGGGCTCCGACATTCAGTACTTC; cdr3_aa: CASSGRGSDIQYF
clone_size: .; d_call: TRBD1; v_call: TRBV19; j_call: TRBJ1-5; cdr3_nt: TGTGCCAGTAGTATGGGGACAGGTTATAGCAATCAGCCCCAGCATTTT; cdr3_aa: CASSMGTGYSNQPQHF
clone_size: .; d_call: .; v_call: TRBV2; j_call: TRBJ1-5; cdr3_nt: TGTGCCAGCAGTGAAGGTCGGCGGGATCAGCCCCAGCATTTT; cdr3_aa: CASSEGRRDQPQHF
clone_size: .; d_call: .; v_call: TRBV6-4; j_call: TRBJ2-7; cdr3_nt: TGTGCCAGCAGTGTTGAGGCAGGGCTTATCTACGAGCAGTACTTC; cdr3_aa: CASSVEAGLIYEQYF
clone_size: few; d_call: TRBD1; v_call: TRBV6-1; j_call: TRBJ2-1; cdr3_nt: TGTGCCAGCCTAGGGACAGTCAATGAGCAGTTCTTC; cdr3_aa: CASLGTVNEQFF
clone_size: .; d_call: TRBD1; v_call: TRBV7-2; j_call: TRBJ1-3; cdr3_nt: TGTGCCAGCAGCCCCCGGACAGGTCTCTCTGGAAACACCATATATTTT; cdr3_aa: CASSPRTGLSGNTIYF
clone_size: .; d_call: .; v_call: TRBV19; j_call: TRBJ1-2; cdr3_nt: TGTGCCTCCGGGGTGACGGGGGGCCGCTATGGCTACACCTTC; cdr3_aa: CASGVTGGRYGYTF
clone_size: .; d_call: TRBD1; v_call: TRBV12-3/TRBV12-4; j_call: TRBJ1-1; cdr3_nt: TGTGCCAGCAGTTTAGGGAGACAGGGAGGAGCTTTCTTT; cdr3_aa: CASSLGRQGGAFF
clone_size: .; d_call: .; v_call: TRBV5-1; j_call: TRBJ1-3; cdr3_nt: TGCGCCAGCAGCTTGCTAGGAAACTCTGGAAACACCATATATTTT; cdr3_aa: CASSLLGNSGNTIYF
clone_size: .; d_call: .; v_call: TRBV15; j_call: TRBJ2-2; cdr3_nt: TGTGCCACCAGCAGAGATCGGCTAGCGAACACCGGGGAGCTGTTTTTT; cdr3_aa: CATSRDRLANTGELFF
clone_size: few; d_call: TRBD2; v_call: TRBV4-2; j_call: TRBJ2-2; cdr3_nt: TGTGCCAGCAGCCAAGAGAATAGCGGGGGGGCCGCCGGGGAGCTGTTTTTT; cdr3_aa: CASSQENSGGAAGELFF
clone_size: .; d_call: TRBD2; v_call: TRBV7-9; j_call: TRBJ2-5; cdr3_nt: TGTGCCAGCAGCTGGGGACTAGCCGGGGAGACCCAGTACTTC; cdr3_aa: CASSWGLAGETQYF
clone_size: .; d_call: .; v_call: TRBV18; j_call: TRBJ1-4; cdr3_nt: TGTGCCAGCTCACCGATCGAAAGGGGGGGTGAAAAACTGTTTTTT; cdr3_aa: CASSPIERGGEKLFF
clone_size: few; d_call: .; v_call: TRBV7-9; j_call: TRBJ2-7; cdr3_nt: TGTGCCAGCAGCTCCAACAACTACTACGAGCAGTACTTC; cdr3_aa: CASSSNNYYEQYF
clone_size: .; d_call: .; v_call: TRBV6-5; j_call: TRBJ1-5; cdr3_nt: TGTGCCAGCAGTTCCTACGCTTCCAATCAGCCCCAGCATTTT; cdr3_aa: CASSSYASNQPQHF
clone_size: .; d_call: TRBD1; v_call: TRBV6-5; j_call: TRBJ1-1; cdr3_nt: TGTGCCAGCAGTCTCAGGGGGGTGAACACTGAAGCTTTCTTT; cdr3_aa: CASSLRGVNTEAFF
clone_size: once; d_call: .; v_call: TRBV5-3; j_call: TRBJ2-3; cdr3_nt: TGTGCCAGAAGCTTCGGGGGGCTCTGGACAGATACGCAGTATTTT; cdr3_aa: CARSFGGLWTDTQYF
clone_size: .; d_call: .; v_call: TRBV11-2; j_call: TRBJ2-1; cdr3_nt: TGTGCCAGCAGCCGCCAGGGCTCCTTTGTCGGTGAGCAGTTCTTC; cdr3_aa: CASSRQGSFVGEQFF
clone_size: .; d_call: TRBD1; v_call: TRBV6-6; j_call: TRBJ1-1; cdr3_nt: TGTGCCAGCACCCCAGGACAGGCGGCTTCTGAAGCTTTCTTT; cdr3_aa: CASTPGQAASEAFF
clone_size: .; d_call: .; v_call: TRBV2; j_call: TRBJ1-5; cdr3_nt: TGTGCCAGCATGACAGATAGCAATCAGCCCCAGCATTTT; cdr3_aa: CASMTDSNQPQHF
clone_size: .; d_call: .; v_call: TRBV27; j_call: TRBJ1-5; cdr3_nt: TGTGCCAGCAGGCAGGGCTTGAACAATCAGCCCCAGCATTTT; cdr3_aa: CASRQGLNNQPQHF
clone_size: .; d_call: TRBD2; v_call: TRBV5-6; j_call: TRBJ2-7; cdr3_nt: TGTGCCAGCAGCGCGGGACTATCGGAGCAGTACTTC; cdr3_aa: CASSAGLSEQYF